Listed here is a single TCR beta chain. V lost 4 bases and J lost 4; bases outside the gene matches: 10. Germline assignment: CDR1 MNHEY and CDR2 SVGAGI. The CDR3 is made up of 17 amino acids. The sample belongs to a study of CD8 T cells in Susac syndrome. In blood CD8+ and CD4+ T cells, TCR beta underwent sequencing. Negative isolation yielded CD4+ and CD8+ T cells, and FACS enriched TEMRA cells. RNA, at roughly 0.5 to 1 ug, was reverse transcribed with random hexamers. Coverage of TCR beta CDR3 amplification by immunoSEQ multiplex PCR extended to 54 Vbeta and 13 Jbeta. Each CDR3 protein gets one entry after TCRdb re-called the immunoSEQ multiplex PCR reads with MiXCR. In the table there are roughly 180,000 distinct CDR3 sequences, over 85% of which are singletons.

The TCR was taken from a human donor in good health. Sequencing was carried out using CD4+ T cells from PBMCs. The chain uses TRBV6-5 and TRBJ2-6, with 7 bases identical to TRBD1. Written as DNA, the CDR3 is TGTGCCAGCAGTTTTCAAATAGGGGACAGCGGGGCCAACGTCCTGACTTTC. Amino acids: CASSFQIGDSGANVLTF.